The T cell receptor (beta chain) under discussion was sequenced for a study of T cells in Graves' hyperthyroidism and ophthalmopathy. Study-level points and caveats: The model forecast ophthalmopathy, anticipating it by a median about 7 months before onset. Clonotypes that were expanded in thyroid above 0.001 mostly appeared in blood too.

Trimming removed 1 base from V and 5 bases from J, with 11 bases in between. In germline, CDR1 is GTSNPN, CDR2 SVGIG (reference sequence). This CDR3 is 13 amino acids long. The source material, RNA transcripts, was used to amplify TCR beta CDR3 regions. A first-round RT-PCR of the TCR CDR3 used the HTBI primer set. In TCRdb, the multiplex PCR reads were re-called with MiXCR into one record per CDR3 protein. The repertoire consists of fewer than 900,000 distinct CDR3 sequences, with around 15% occurring once and the leading ten covering under 8.5%. On the basis of clinical symptoms, serum thyroxine and TRAb, thyroid ultrasound and orbital computed tomography, diagnoses were made. The PBMCs were sourced from fresh peripheral blood (approximately 9 ml). This clonotype has at least ten counts. Its specificity is not known.

The sequence came from a man aged 18 to 35 with Graves' hyperthyroidism. Specimen: blood. The chain links TRBV30 to TRBJ2-5; no clear D gene. This CDR3 is CAWSAGVGETQYF. The CDR3 DNA reads TGTGCCTGGAGTGCCGGCGTGGGGGAGACCCAGTACTTC.